This T cell receptor beta chain was profiled in a study of T cell repertoires in cytomegalovirus infection. Across the study: Public TCR beta signatures were indicative of both CMV infection and a matching HLA type. General study points: Accumulated public TCR beta family frequency recognized individuals carrying CMV together with the relevant HLA. Predominance within the ex vivo response was attributable to HLA-C-restricted CMV-specific TCR beta clonotypes.

MiXCR, run by TCRdb on the reads, gives a single entry per CDR3 protein. Of around 800,000 distinct CDR3 sequences in the sample, 30% to 35% were seen once. This CDR3 contains 17 residues. Germline loops: CDR1 LGHNA, CDR2 YSLEER. Trimming cost V 1 base and J 9 bases; bases outside gene matches: 13. This clonotype came up many times. Its cognate antigen is unknown. This chain joins TRBV4-3 and TRBJ2-2, with 8 bases identical to TRBD2. This sequence originates from a human donor in good health (CMV status not recorded). Some clones in this sample may be carry-over from other donors' samples. The source material was cultured CD8+ T cells from PBMCs, sampled from culture after CMV antigen stimulation. In DNA form, the CDR3 reads TGCGCCAGCAGCCAAGTGGCGGGGGGCTGGGTAGTCCGGGAGCTGTTTTTT. This sequence encodes CASSQVAGGWVVRELFF.